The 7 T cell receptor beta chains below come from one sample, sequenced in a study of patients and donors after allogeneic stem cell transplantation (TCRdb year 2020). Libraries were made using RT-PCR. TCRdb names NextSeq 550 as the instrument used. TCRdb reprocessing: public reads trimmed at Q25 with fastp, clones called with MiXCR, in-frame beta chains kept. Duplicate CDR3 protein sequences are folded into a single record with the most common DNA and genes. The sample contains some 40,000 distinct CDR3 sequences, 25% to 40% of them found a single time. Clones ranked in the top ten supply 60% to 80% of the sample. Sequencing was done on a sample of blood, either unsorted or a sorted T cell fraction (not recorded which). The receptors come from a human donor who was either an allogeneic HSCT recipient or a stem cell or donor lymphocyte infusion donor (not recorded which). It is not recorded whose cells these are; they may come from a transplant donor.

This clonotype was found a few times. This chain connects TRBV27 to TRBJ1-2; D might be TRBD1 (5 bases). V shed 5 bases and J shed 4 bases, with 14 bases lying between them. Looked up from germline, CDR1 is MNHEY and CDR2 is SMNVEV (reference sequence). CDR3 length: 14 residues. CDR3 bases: TGTGCCAGCAGTAGTGCGGGCGGGGGCTATGGCTACACCTTC. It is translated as CASSSAGGGYGYTF.

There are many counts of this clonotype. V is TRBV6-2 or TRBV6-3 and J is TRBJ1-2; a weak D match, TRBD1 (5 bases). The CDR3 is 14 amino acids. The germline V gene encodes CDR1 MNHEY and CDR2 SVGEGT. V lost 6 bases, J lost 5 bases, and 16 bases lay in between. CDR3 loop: CASRGAGDGYGYTF. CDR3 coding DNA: TGTGCCAGCAGAGGCGCCGGGGACGGTTATGGCTACACCTTC.

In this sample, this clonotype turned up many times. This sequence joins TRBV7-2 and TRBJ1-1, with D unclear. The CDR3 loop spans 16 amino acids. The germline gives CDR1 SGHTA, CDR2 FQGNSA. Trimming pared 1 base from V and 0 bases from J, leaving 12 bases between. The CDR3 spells CASSLVRATMNTEAFF. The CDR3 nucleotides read TGTGCCAGCAGCTTAGTGAGAGCAACCATGAACACTGAAGCTTTCTTT.

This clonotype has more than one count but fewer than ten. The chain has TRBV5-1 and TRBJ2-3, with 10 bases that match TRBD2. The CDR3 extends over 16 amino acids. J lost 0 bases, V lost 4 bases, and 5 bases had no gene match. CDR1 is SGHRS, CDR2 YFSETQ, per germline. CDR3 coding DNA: TGCGCCAGCAGCCGGGGACTAGCGACAAGCACAGATACGCAGTATTTT. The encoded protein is CASSRGLATSTDTQYF.

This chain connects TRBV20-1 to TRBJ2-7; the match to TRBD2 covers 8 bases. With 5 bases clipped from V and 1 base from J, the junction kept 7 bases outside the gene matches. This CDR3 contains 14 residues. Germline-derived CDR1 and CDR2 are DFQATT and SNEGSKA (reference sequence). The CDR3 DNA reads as TGCAGTGCTGCGCTAGCGGGTGGGTCCTACGAGCAGTACTTC. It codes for CSAALAGGSYEQYF.

The CDR3: CASSQERPTGTAGYTF. The CDR3 nucleotides are TGTGCCAGCAGCCAAGAGAGGCCGACAGGAACGGCCGGCTACACCTTC. The V and J genes are TRBV3-1 and TRBJ1-2, with a possible D match to TRBD1 (6 bases). Germline CDR1 is LGHDT and CDR2 is YNNKEL (reference sequence). The CDR3 extends over 16 amino acids. Trimming took 0 bases from V and 8 from J, leaving 19 bases between them.

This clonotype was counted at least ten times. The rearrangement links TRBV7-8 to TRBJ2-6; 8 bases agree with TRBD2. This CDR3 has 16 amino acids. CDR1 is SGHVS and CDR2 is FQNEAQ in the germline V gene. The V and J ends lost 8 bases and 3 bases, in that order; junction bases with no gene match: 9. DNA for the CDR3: TGTGCCAGCTCTCACAGTAGCGGGATTGGGGCCAACGTCCTGACTTTC. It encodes CASSHSSGIGANVLTF.